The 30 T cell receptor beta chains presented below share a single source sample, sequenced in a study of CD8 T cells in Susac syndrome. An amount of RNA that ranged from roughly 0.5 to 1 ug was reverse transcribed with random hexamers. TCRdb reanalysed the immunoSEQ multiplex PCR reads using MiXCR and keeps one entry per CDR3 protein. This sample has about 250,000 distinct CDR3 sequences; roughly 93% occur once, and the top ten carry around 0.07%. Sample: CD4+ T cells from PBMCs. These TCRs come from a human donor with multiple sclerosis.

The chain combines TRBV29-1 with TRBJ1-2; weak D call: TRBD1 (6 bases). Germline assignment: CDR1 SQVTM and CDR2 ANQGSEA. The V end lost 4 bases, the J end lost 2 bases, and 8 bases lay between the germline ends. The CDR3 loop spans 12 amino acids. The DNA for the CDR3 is TGCAGCGTTGGGCAGGGGAACTATGGCTACACCTTC. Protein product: CSVGQGNYGYTF.

The CDR3 sequence: CATSRETSGGVQTQYF. For the CDR3, the DNA is TGTGCCACCAGCAGAGAGACTAGCGGGGGGGTTCAGACCCAGTACTTC. V usage is TRBV15 and J usage is TRBJ2-5, with 14 bases that match TRBD2. Germline CDR1 reads LNHNV; CDR2 reads YYDKDF (reference sequence). The trim removed 0 bases at V and 6 bases at J, leaving 3 bases unmatched. The CDR3 sequence is 16 residues long.

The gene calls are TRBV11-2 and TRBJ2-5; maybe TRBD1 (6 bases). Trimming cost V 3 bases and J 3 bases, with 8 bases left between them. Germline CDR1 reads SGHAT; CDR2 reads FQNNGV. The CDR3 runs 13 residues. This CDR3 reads CASSFTGKETQYF. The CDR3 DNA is TGTGCCAGCAGCTTCACAGGGAAAGAGACCCAGTACTTC. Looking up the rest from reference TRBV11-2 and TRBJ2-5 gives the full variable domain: EAGVAQSPRYKIIEKRQSVAFWCNPISGHATLYWYQQILGQGPKLLIQFQNNGVVDDSQLPKDRFSAERLKGVDSTLKIQPAKLEDSAVYLCASSFTGKETQYFGPGTRLLVL.

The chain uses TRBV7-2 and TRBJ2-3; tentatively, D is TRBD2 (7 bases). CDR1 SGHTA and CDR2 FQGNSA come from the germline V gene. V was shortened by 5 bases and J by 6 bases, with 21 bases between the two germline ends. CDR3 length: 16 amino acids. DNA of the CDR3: TGTGCCAGCAGCCTGCTGGGGGGGGGTACAGGGGATACGCAGTATTTT. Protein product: CASSLLGGGTGDTQYF.

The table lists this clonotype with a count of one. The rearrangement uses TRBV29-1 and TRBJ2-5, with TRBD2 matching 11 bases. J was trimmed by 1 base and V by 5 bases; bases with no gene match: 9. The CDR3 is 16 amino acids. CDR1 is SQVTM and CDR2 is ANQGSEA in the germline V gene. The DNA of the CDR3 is TGCAGCGTTCCGGGTATAGCGGGAGGGCCCCAAGAGACCCAGTACTTC. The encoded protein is CSVPGIAGGPQETQYF. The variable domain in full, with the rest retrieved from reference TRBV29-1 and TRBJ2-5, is SAVISQKPSRDICQRGTSLTIQCQVDSQVTMMFWYRQQPGQSLTLIATANQGSEATYESGFVIDKFPISRPNLTFSTLTVSNMSPEDSSIYLCSVPGIAGGPQETQYFGPGTRLLVL.

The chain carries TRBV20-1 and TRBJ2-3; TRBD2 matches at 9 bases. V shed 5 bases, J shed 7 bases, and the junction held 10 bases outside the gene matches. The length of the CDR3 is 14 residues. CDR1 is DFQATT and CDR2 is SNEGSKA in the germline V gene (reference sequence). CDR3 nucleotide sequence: TGCAGTGCTGACACTAGCGGGCCCGGGTATACGCAGTATTTT. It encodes CSADTSGPGYTQYF.

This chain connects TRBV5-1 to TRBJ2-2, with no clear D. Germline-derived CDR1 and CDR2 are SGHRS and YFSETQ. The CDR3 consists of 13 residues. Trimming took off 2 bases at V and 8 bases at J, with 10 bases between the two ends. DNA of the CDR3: TGCGCCAGCAGCTTTGAGGCGTTAGGGGAGCTGTTTTTT. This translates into CASSFEALGELFF.

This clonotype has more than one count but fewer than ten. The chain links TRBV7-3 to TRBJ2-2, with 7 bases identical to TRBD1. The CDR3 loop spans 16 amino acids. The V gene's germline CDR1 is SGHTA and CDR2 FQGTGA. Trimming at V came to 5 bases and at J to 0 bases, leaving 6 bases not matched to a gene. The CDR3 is CASSPRGQPNTGELFF. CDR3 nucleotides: TGTGCCAGCAGCCCCCGGGGACAGCCGAACACCGGGGAGCTGTTTTTT.

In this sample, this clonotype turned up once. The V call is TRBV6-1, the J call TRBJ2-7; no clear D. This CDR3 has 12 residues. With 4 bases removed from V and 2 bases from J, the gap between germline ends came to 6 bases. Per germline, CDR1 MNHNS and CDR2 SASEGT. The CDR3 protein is CASSGGTYEQYF. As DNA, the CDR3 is TGTGCCAGCAGTGGGGGTACCTACGAGCAGTACTTC.

This CDR3 is CASSPPEGPMGAPLHF. The CDR3 coding sequence is TGTGCCAGCTCACCACCGGAGGGACCCATGGGGGCACCCCTCCACTTT. The rearrangement uses TRBV18 and TRBJ1-6; TRBD1 is a possible D gene (5 bases). With 0 bases removed from V and 11 bases from J, the gap between germline ends came to 17 bases. CDR3 length: 16 residues. The germline V gene encodes CDR1 KGHSH and CDR2 LQKENI.

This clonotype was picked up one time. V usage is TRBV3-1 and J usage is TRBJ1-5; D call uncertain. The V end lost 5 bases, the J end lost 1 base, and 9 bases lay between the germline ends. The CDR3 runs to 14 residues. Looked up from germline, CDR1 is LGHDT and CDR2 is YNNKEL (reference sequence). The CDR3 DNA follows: TGTGCCAGCAGCTTTCGGACGAGCAATCAGCCCCAGCATTTT. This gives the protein CASSFRTSNQPQHF.

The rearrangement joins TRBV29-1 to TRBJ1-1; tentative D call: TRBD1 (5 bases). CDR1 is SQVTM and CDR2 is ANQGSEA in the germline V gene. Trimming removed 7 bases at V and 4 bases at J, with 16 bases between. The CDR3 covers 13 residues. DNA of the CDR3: TGCAGCGCGCGACAGAGTATGAGCACTGAAGCTTTCTTT. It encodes CSARQSMSTEAFF. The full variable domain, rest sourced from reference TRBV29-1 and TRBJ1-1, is SAVISQKPSRDICQRGTSLTIQCQVDSQVTMMFWYRQQPGQSLTLIATANQGSEATYESGFVIDKFPISRPNLTFSTLTVSNMSPEDSSIYLCSARQSMSTEAFFGQGTRLTVV.

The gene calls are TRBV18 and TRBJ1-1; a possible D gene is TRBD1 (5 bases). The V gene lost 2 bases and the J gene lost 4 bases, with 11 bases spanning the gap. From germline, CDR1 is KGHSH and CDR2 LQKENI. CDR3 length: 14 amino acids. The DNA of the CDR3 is TGTGCCAGCTCACCAGACAGAGGTGTCACTGAAGCTTTCTTT. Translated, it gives CASSPDRGVTEAFF.

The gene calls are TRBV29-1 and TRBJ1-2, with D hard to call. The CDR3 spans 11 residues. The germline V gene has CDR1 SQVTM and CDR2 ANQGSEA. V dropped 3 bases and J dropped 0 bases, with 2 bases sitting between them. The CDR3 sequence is CSVDPNYGYTF. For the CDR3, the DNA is TGCAGCGTTGACCCTAACTATGGCTACACCTTC.

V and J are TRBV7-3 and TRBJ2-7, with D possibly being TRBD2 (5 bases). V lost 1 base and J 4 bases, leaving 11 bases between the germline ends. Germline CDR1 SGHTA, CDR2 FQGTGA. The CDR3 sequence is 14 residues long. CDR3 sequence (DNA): TGTGCCAGCAGCTTAAGAAGCGGACCGTACGAGCAGTACTTC. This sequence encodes CASSLRSGPYEQYF.

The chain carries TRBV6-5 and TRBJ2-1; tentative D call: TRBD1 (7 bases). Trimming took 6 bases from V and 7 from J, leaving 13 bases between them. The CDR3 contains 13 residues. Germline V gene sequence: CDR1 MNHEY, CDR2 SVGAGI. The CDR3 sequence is CASRSPGGNEQFF. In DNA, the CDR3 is TGTGCCAGCAGGTCTCCAGGGGGGAATGAGCAGTTCTTC.

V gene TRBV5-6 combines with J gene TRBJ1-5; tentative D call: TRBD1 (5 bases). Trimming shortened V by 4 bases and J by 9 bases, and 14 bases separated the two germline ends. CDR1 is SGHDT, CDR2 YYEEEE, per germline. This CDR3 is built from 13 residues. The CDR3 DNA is TGTGCCAGCAGCCCGGGACCCAGCAGGCCCCAGCATTTT. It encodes CASSPGPSRPQHF. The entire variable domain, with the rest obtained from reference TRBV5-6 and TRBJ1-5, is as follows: DAGVTQSPTHLIKTRGQQVTLRCSPKSGHDTVSWYQQALGQGPQFIFQYYEEEERQRGNFPDRFSGHQFPNYSSELNVNALLLGDSALYLCASSPGPSRPQHFGDGTRLSIL.

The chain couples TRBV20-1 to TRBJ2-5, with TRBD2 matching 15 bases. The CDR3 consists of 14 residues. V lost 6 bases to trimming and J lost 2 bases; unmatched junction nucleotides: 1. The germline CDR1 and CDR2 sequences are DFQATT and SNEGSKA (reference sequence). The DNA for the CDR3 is TGCAGTGCAGGACTAGCGGGGGGGCAAGAGACCCAGTACTTC. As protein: CSAGLAGGQETQYF.

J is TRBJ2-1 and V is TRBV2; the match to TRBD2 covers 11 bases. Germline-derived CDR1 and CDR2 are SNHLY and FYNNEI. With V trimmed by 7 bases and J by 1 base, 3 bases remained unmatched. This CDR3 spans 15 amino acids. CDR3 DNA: TGTGCCAGCATTTGGACTAGCGGGTCCTACAATGAGCAGTTCTTC. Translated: CASIWTSGSYNEQFF.

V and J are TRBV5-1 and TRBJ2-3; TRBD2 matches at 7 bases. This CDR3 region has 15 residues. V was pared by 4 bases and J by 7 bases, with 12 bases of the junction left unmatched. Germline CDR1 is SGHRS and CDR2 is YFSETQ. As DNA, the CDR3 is TGCGCCAGCAGCGAACGTACTAGCGACGGAAATACGCAGTATTTT. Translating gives CASSERTSDGNTQYF.

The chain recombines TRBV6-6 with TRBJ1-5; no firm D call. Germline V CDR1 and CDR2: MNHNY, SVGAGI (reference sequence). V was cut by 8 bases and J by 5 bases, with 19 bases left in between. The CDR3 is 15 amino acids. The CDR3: CASDLGGGGHQPQHF. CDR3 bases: TGTGCCAGCGACCTCGGCGGTGGTGGGCATCAGCCCCAGCATTTT.

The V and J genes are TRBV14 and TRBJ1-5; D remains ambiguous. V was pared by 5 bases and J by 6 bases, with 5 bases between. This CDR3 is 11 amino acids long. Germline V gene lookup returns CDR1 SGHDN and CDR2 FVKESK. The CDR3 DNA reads TGTGCCAGCAGCGCACTTCAGCCCCAGCATTTT. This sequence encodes CASSALQPQHF. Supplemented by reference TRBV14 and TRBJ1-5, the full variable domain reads EAGVTQFPSHSVIEKGQTVTLRCDPISGHDNLYWYRRVMGKEIKFLLHFVKESKQDESGMPNNRFLAERTGGTYSTLKVQPAELEDSGVYFCASSALQPQHFGDGTRLSIL.

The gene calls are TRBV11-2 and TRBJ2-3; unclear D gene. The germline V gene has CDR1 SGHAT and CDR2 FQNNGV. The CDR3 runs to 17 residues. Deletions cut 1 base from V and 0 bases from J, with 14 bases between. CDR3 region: CASSLVAGPSSTDTQYF. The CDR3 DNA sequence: TGTGCCAGCAGCTTAGTGGCAGGTCCTTCTAGCACAGATACGCAGTATTTT.

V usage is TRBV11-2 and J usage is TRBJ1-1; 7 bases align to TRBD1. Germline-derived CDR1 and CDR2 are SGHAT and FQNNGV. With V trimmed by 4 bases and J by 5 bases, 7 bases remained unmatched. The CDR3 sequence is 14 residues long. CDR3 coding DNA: TGTGCCAGCAGCTCGTTAACAGGGGCTACTGAAGCTTTCTTT. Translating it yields CASSSLTGATEAFF.

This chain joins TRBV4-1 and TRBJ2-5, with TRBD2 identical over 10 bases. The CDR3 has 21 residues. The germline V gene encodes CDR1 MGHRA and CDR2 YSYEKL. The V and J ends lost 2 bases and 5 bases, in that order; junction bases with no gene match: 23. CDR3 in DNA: TGCGCCAGCAGCCAACAGGGGAGAACGTCCGTCCAGCGGGAGGGCCACGAGACCCAGTACTTC. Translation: CASSQQGRTSVQREGHETQYF.

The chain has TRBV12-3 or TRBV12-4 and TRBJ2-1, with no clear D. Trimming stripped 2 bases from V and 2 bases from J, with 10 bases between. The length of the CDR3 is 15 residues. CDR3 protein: CASSLSAVPYNEQFF. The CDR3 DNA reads TGTGCCAGCAGTTTATCGGCGGTCCCCTACAATGAGCAGTTCTTC.

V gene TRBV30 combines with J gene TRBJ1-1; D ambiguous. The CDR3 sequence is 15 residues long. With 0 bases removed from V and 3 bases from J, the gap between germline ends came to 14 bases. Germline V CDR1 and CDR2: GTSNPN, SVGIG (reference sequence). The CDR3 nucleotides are TGTGCCTGGAGTGTAATAGGCAGATGGGACACTGAAGCTTTCTTT. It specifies CAWSVIGRWDTEAFF.

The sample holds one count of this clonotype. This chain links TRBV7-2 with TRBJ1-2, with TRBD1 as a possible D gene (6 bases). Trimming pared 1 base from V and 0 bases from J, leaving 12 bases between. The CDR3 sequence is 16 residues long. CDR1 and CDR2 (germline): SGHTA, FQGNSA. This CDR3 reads CASSLVTGSTNYGYTF. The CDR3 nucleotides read TGTGCCAGCAGCTTAGTAACAGGGTCTACTAACTATGGCTACACCTTC.

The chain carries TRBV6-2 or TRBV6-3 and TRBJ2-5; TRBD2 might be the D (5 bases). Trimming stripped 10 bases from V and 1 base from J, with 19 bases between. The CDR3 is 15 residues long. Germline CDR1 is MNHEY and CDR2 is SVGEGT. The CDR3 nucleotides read TGTGCCACCTCTTTGGGGAGCGGAAGCCAAGAGACCCAGTACTTC. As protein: CATSLGSGSQETQYF.

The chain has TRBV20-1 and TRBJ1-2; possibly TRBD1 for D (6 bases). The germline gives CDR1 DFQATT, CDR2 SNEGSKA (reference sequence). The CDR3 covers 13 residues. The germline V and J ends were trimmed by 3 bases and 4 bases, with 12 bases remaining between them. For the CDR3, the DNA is TGCAGTGCTAGTGTACAGGGAGGCTATGGCTACACCTTC. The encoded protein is CSASVQGGYGYTF.